This TCR beta chain stems from a study of T cell repertoires in cytomegalovirus infection. Findings of the study overall: Totalled public TCR beta family frequency picked out people who carried CMV plus the relevant HLA. Predominance within the ex vivo response was attributable to HLA-C-restricted CMV-specific TCR beta clonotypes.

One entry per CDR3 protein, called by TCRdb with MiXCR from the reads. The table has about half a million distinct CDR3 sequences, approximately 42% seen once. Per the germline V gene, CDR1 is LNHDA and CDR2 is SQIVND (reference sequence). Trimming left V 2 bases short and J 4 bases short, with 17 bases between. The CDR3 is 16 amino acids. A word on this clonotype: Its antigen is not known.

Sequenced here: cultured PBMCs, sampled from culture after CMV antigen stimulation. The clonotype originates from a human donor in good health (CMV status not recorded). Some clones in this sample may be carry-over from other donors' samples. This chain connects TRBV19 to TRBJ1-2; D may be TRBD1 (5 bases). CDR3 coding DNA: TGTGCCAGTAGTATATTCGGGACCGAACCTATCTATGGCTACACCTTC. It encodes CASSIFGTEPIYGYTF.